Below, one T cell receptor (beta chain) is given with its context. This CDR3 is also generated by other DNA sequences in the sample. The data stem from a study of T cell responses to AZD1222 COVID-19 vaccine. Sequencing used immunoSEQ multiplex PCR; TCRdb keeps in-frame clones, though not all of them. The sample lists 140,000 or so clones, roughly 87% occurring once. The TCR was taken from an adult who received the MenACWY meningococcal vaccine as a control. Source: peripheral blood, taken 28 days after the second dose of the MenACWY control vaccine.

The CDR3 sequence is CASSSRGTEAFF. The DNA of the CDR3 is TGTGCCAGCAGCTCCCGGGGCACTGAAGCTTTCTTT. V and J are TRBV7-9 and TRBJ1-1; D is uncertain. There are 12 residues in the CDR3. V shed 4 bases and J shed 4 bases, with 7 bases lying between them. Germline CDR1 reads SEHNR; CDR2 reads FQNEAQ (reference sequence).